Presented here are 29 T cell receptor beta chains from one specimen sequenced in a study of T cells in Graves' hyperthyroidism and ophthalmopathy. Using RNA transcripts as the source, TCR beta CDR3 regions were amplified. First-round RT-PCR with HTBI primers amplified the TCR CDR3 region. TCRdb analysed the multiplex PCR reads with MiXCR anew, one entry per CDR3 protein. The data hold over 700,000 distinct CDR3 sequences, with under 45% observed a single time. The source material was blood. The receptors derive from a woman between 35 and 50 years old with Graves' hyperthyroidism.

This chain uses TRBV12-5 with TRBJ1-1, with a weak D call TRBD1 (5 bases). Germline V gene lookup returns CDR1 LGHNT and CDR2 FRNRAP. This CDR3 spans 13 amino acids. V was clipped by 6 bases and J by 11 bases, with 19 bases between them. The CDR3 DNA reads TGTGCTAGTGGGGGGACGTCGGGTTCTATTGCTTTCTTT. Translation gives CASGGTSGSIAFF.

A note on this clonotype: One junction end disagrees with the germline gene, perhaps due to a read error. The CDR3 sequence is CASSQAGGSIF. The CDR3 DNA follows: TGTGCCAGCAGCCAAGCGGGAGGTTCGATCTTC. The V call is TRBV11-1, the J call TRBJ1-2; D gene uncertain. The CDR3 consists of 11 residues. The germline gives CDR1 SGHAT, CDR2 FQDESV (reference sequence).

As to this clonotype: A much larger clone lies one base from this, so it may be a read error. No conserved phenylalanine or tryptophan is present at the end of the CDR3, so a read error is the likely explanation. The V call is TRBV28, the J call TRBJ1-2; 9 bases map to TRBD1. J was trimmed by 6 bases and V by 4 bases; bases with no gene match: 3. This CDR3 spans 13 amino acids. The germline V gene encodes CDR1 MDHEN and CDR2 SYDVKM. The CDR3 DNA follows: TGTGCCAGCAGTTATAGGACAGGGGATGGCTACACCTCC. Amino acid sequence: CASSYRTGDGYTS.

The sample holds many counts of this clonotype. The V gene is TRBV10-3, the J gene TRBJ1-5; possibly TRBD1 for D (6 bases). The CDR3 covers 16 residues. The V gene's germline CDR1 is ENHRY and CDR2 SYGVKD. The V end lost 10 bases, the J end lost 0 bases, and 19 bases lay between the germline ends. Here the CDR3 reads CATRLEGGYSNQPQHF. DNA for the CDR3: TGTGCCACCCGCCTCGAAGGGGGGTATAGCAATCAGCCCCAGCATTTT.

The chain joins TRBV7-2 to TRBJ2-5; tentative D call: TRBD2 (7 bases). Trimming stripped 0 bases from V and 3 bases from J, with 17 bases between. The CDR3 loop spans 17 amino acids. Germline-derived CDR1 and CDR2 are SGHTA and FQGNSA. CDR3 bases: TGTGCCAGCAGCTTAGCTCGGAGGGGGGGGTACAAAGAGACCCAGTACTTC. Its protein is CASSLARRGGYKETQYF.

CDR3 nucleotide sequence: TGTGCCAGCAGTTTATTGGGGGGAGCAGAGACCCAGCATTTT. Translating it yields CASSLLGGAETQHF. The genes are TRBV27 and TRBJ1-5; weak D call: TRBD1 (5 bases). From germline, CDR1 is MNHEY and CDR2 SMNVEV (reference sequence). This CDR3 is built from 14 residues. Trimming shortened V by 1 base and J by 11 bases, and 15 bases separated the two germline ends.

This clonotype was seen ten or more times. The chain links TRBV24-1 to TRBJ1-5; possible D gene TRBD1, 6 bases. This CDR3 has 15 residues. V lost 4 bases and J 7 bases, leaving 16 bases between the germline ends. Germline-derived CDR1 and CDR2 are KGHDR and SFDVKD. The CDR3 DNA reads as TGTGCCACCAGTGACTCGACAGGACCAGGGCAGCCCCAGCATTTT. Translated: CATSDSTGPGQPQHF.

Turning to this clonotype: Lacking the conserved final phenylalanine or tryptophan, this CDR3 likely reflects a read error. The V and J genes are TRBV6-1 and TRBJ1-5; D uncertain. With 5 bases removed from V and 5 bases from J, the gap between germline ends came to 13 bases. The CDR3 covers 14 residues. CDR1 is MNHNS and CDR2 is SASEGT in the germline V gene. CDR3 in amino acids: CASSQTFWDQPQHL. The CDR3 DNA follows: TGTGCCAGCAGTCAAACGTTCTGGGATCAGCCCCAGCATCTT.

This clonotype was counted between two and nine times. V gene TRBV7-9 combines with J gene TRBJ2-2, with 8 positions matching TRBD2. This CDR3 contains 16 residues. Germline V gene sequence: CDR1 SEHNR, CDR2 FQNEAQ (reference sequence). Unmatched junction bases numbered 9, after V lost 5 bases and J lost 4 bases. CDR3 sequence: CASSPKSGGPTGELFF. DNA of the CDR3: TGTGCCAGCAGCCCCAAGTCGGGGGGGCCCACCGGGGAGCTGTTTTTT.

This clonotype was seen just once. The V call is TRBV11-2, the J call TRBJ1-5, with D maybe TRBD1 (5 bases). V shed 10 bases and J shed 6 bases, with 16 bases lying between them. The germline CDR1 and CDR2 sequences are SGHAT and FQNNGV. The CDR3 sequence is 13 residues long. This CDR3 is CATDISVGQPQHF. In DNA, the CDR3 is TGTGCCACGGACATCTCAGTGGGTCAGCCCCAGCATTTT. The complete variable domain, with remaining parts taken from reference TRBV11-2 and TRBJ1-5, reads EAGVAQSPRYKIIEKRQSVAFWCNPISGHATLYWYQQILGQGPKLLIQFQNNGVVDDSQLPKDRFSAERLKGVDSTLKIQPAKLEDSAVYLCATDISVGQPQHFGDGTRLSIL.

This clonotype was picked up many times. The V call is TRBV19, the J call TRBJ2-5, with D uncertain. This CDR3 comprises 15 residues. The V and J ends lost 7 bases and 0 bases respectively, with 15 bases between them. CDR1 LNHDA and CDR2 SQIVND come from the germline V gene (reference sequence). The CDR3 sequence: CASKPNGAYQETQYF. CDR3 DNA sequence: TGTGCCAGTAAGCCTAACGGTGCATACCAAGAGACCCAGTACTTC.

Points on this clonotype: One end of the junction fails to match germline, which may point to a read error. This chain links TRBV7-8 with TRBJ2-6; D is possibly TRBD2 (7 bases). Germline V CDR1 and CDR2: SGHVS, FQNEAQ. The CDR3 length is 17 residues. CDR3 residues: CASTWGQGGSGTNVLTF. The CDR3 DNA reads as TGTGCCAGCACCTGGGGGCAGGGAGGGTCTGGGACCAACGTCCTGACTTTC.

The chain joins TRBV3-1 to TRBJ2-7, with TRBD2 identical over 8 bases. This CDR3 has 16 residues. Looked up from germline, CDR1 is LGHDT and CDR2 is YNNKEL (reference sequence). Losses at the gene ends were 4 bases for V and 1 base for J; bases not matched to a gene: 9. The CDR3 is CASSRRRVAGSYEQYF. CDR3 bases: TGTGCCAGCAGCCGAAGACGGGTAGCGGGGTCCTACGAGCAGTACTTC.

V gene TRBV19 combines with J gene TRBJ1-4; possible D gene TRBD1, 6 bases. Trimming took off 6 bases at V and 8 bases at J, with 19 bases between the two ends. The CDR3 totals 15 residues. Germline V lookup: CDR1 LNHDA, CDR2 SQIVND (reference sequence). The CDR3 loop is CASRLGGPNGEKLFF. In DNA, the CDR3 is TGTGCCAGTAGGTTAGGGGGACCCAATGGGGAAAAACTGTTTTTT.

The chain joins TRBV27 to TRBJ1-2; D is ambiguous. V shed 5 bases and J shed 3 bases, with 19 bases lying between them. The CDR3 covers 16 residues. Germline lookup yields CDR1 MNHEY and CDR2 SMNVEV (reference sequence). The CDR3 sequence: CASSLFGAKEYYGYTF. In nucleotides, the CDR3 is TGTGCCAGCAGTCTCTTCGGCGCGAAAGAGTACTATGGCTACACCTTC.

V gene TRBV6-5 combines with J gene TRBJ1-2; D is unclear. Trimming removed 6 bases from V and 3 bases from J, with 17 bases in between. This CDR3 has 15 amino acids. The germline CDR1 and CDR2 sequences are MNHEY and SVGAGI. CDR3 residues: CASSSPGRIHYGYTF. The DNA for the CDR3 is TGTGCCAGCAGCTCGCCTGGCCGGATTCACTATGGCTACACCTTC.

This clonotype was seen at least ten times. DNA for the CDR3: TGTGCCATCAGTGAAGGGTCCTACGAGCAGTACTTC. Its protein is CAISEGSYEQYF. The rearrangement links TRBV10-3 to TRBJ2-7; no clear D. V was pared by 3 bases and J by 1 base, with 4 bases between. Germline-derived CDR1 and CDR2 are ENHRY and SYGVKD. CDR3 length equals 12 residues.

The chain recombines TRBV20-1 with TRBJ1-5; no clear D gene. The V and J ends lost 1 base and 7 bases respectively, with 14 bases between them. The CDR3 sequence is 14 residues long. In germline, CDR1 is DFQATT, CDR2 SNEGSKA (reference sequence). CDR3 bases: TGCAGTGCTAGAGGCGACCGGGGAGCCCAGCCCCAGCATTTT. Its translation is CSARGDRGAQPQHF.

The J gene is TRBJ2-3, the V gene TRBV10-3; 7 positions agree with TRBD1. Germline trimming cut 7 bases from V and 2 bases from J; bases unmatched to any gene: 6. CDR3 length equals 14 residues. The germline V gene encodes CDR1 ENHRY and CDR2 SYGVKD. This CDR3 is CAINAGQVTDTQYF. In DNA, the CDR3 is TGTGCCATCAATGCCGGACAGGTCACAGATACGCAGTATTTT.

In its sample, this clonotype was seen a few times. The CDR3, as DNA: TGTGCCAGCTCCAGGGGGGTAATAACCGGGGAGCTGTTTTTT. As protein: CASSRGVITGELFF. The chain joins TRBV25-1 to TRBJ2-2, with a weak D call TRBD1 (7 bases). The CDR3 contains 14 residues. CDR1 is MGHDK, CDR2 SYGVNS, per germline. V lost 8 bases, J lost 5 bases, and 15 bases lay in between.

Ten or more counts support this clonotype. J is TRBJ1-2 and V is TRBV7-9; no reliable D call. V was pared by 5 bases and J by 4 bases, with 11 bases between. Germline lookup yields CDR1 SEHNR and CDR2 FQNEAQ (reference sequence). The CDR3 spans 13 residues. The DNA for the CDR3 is TGTGCCAGCAGCCCCCCACTCGGCTATGGCTACACCTTC. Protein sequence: CASSPPLGYGYTF.

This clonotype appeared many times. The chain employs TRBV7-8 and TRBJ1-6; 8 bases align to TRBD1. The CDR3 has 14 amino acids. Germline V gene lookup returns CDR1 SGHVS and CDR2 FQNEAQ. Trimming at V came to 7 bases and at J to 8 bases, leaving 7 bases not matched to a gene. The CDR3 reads CASTIQGADSPLHF. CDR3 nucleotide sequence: TGTGCCAGCACCATCCAGGGGGCTGATTCACCCCTCCACTTT.

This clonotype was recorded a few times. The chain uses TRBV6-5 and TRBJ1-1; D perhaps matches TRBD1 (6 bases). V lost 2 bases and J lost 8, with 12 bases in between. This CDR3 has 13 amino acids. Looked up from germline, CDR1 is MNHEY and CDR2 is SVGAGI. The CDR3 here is CASSYENTGEAFF. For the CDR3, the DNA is TGTGCCAGCAGTTACGAAAATACAGGGGAAGCTTTCTTT.

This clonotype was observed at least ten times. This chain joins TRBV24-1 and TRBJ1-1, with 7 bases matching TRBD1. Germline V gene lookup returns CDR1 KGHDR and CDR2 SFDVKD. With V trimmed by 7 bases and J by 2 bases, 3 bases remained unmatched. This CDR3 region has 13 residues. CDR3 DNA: TGTGCCACCAGAGGACAGGTAAACACTGAAGCTTTCTTT. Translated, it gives CATRGQVNTEAFF.

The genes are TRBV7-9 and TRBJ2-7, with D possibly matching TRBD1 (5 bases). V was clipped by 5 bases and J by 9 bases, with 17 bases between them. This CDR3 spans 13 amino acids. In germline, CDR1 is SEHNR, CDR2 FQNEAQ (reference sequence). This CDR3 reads CASSTGWRDTQYF. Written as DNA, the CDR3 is TGTGCCAGCAGCACAGGATGGAGAGATACGCAGTACTTC.

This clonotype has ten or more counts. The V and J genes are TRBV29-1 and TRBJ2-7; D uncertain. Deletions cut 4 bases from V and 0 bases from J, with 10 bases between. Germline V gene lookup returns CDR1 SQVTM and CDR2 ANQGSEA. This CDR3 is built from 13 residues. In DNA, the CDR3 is TGCAGCGTTGGTTGGTTCAGCTCCTACGAGCAGTACTTC. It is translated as CSVGWFSSYEQYF.

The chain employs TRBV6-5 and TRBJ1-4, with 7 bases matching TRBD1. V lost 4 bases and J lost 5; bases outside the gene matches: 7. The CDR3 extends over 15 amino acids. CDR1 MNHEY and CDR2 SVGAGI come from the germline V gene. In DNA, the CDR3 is TGTGCCAGCAGTTCCCAACAGGGGATAAATGAAAAACTGTTTTTT. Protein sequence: CASSSQQGINEKLFF.

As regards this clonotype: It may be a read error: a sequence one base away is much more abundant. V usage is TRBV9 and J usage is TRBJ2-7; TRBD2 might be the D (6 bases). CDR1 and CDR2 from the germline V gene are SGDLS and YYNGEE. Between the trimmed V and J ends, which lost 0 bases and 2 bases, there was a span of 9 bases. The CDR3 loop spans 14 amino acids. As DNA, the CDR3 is TGTGCCAGCAGCGTAGCGGGGGAGCCCTACGAGCAGTACTTC. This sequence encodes CASSVAGEPYEQYF.

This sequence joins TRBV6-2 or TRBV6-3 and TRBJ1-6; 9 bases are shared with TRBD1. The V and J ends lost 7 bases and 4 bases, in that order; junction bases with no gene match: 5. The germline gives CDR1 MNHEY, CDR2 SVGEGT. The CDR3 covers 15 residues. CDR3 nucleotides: TGTGCCAGCAAGAGACAGGGGGAATATAATTCACCCCTCCACTTT. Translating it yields CASKRQGEYNSPLHF.